The present TCR beta chain was sequenced within a study of blood T cell repertoires in COVID-19. About the research overall: Researchers got acute and convalescent COVID-19 samples from the United States, Italy and Spain. PBMCs, B-cell-depleted T cells, or T cells provided the cDNA or gDNA that made up the material.

How the authors handled the data: Reference gene primer amplification in the assay estimated nucleated cell counts. The assay was immunoSEQ multiplex PCR, and TCRdb's table has in-frame clones only and misses some. Clonal size and the V and J genes are those of that table, whereas D and trimming came from the DNA. This table holds 110,000 to 150,000 clones, more than 65% found once. Germline V gives CDR1 SGHKS, CDR2 YYEKEE (reference sequence). The CDR3 is 13 residues long. After removal of 3 bases from V and 8 bases from J, the junction contained 3 bases not matched to a gene. This clone was seen only a few times.

The chain combines TRBV5-5 with TRBJ2-1; TRBD2 aligns across 9 bases. The sequence derives from a human donor in a cohort sampled during active COVID-19. The sequencing sample was made of peripheral blood. CDR3 DNA sequence: TGTGCCAGCAGCTCCGCGGGGGGGGATGAGCAGTTCTTC. Protein product: CASSSAGGDEQFF.